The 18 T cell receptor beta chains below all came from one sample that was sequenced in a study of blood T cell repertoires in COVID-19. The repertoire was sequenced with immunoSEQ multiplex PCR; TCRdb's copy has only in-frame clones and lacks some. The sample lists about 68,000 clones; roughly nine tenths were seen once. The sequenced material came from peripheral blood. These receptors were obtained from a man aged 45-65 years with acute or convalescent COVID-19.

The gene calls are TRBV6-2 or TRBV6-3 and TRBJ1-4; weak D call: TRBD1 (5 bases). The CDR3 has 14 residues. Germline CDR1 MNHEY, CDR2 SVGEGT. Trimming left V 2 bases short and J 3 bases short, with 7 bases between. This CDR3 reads CASSYTGANEKLFF. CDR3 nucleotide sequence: TGTGCCAGCAGTTACACGGGGGCTAATGAAAAACTGTTTTTT.

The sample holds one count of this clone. The CDR3 region is CASSQGVSYNSPLHF. The DNA for the CDR3 is TGTGCCAGCAGCCAAGGGGTTTCCTATAATTCACCCCTCCACTTT. The rearrangement links TRBV5-5 to TRBJ1-6; tentatively, D is TRBD1 (5 bases). V lost 4 bases to trimming and J lost 1 base, with 9 bases between them. The CDR3 covers 15 residues. Per germline, CDR1 SGHKS and CDR2 YYEKEE (reference sequence).

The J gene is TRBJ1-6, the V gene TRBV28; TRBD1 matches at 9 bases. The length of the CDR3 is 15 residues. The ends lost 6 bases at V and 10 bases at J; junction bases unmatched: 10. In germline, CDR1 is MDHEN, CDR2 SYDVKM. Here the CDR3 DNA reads TGTGCCAGCAGCCGCCCGGGGACAGGGACCTCACCCCTCCACTTT. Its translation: CASSRPGTGTSPLHF.

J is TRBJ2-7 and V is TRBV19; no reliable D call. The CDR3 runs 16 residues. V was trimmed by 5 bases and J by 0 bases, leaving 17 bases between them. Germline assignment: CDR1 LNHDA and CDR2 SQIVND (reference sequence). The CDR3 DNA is TGTGCCAGTAGTCCCCACACGAAACGCAGCTCCTACGAGCAGTACTTC. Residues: CASSPHTKRSSYEQYF.

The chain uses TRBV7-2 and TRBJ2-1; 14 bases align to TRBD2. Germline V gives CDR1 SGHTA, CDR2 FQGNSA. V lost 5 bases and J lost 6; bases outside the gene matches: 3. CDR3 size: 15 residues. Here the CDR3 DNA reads TGTGCCAGCAGCCTCGGACTAGCGGGAGGCAATGAGCAGTTCTTC. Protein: CASSLGLAGGNEQFF.

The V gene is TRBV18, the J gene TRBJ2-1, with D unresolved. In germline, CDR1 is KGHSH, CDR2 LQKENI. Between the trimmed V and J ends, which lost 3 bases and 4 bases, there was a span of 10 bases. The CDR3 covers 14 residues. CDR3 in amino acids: CASSPNSGYNEQFF. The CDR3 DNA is TGTGCCAGCTCACCCAATTCCGGTTACAATGAGCAGTTCTTC.

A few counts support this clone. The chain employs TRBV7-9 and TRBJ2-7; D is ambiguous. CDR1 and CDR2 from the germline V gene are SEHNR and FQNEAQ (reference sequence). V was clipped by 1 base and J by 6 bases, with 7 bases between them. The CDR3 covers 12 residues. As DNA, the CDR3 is TGTGCCAGCAGCTTAGTTCCGGGCGAGCAGTACTTC. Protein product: CASSLVPGEQYF.

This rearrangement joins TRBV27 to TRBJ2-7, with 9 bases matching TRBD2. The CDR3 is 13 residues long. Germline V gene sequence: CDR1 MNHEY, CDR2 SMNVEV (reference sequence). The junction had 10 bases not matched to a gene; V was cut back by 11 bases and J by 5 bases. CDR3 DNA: TGTGCCGGACTTACTAGCGGGTACGACGAGCAGTACGTC. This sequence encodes CAGLTSGYDEQYV.

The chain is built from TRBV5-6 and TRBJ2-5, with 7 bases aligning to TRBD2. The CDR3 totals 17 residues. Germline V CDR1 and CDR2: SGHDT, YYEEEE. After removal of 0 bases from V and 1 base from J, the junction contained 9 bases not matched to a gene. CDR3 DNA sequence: TGTGCCAGCAGCTTGGACGCTAGCGGAGGGCTCCAAGAGACCCAGTACTTC. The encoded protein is CASSLDASGGLQETQYF.

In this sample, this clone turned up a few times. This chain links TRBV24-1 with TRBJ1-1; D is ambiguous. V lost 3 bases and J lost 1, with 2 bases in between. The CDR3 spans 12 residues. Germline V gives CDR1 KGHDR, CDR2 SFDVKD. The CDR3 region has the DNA TGTGCCACCAGTGATCAGAACACTGAAGCTTTCTTT. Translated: CATSDQNTEAFF.

The CDR3 loop is CASSQAHVTEIGNTIYF. CDR3 nucleotide sequence: TGTGCCAGCAGCCAAGCCCACGTGACAGAAATCGGAAACACCATATATTTT. The chain combines TRBV4-2 with TRBJ1-3; D possibly corresponds to TRBD1 (5 bases). V lost 1 base, J lost 4 bases, and 17 bases lay in between. This CDR3 spans 17 amino acids. Germline loops: CDR1 LGHNA, CDR2 YNFKEQ.

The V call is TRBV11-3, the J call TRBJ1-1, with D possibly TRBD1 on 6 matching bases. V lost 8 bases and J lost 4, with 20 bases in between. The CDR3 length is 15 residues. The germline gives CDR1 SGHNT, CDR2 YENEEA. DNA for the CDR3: TGTGCCAGCGGGAAGGCGGGGGGCGTTGGCACTGAAGCTTTCTTT. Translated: CASGKAGGVGTEAFF.

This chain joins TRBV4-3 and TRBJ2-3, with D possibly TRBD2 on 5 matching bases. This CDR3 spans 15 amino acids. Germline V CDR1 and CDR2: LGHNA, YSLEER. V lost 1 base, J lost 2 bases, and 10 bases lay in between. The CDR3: CASSQGSGLTDTQYF. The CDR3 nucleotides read TGCGCCAGCAGCCAAGGGTCAGGACTCACAGATACGCAGTATTTT.

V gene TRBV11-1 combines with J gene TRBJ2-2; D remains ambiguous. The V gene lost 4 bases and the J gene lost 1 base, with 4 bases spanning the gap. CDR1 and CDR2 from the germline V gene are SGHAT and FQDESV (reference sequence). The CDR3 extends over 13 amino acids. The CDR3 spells CASSSKNTGELFF. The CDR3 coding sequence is TGTGCCAGCAGCTCTAAGAACACCGGGGAGCTGTTTTTT.

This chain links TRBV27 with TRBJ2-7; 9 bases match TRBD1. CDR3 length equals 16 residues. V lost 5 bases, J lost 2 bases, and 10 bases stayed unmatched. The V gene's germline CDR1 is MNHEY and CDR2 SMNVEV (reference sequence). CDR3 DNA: TGTGCCAGCAGTGGATACAGGGGGCTGACGACCTACGAGCAGTACTTC. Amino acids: CASSGYRGLTTYEQYF.

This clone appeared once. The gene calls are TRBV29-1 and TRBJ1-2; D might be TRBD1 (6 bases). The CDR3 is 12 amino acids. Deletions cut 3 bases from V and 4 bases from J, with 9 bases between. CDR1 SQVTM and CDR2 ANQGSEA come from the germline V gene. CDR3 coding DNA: TGCAGCGTTGACCAGGGGAGCTATGGCTACACCTTC. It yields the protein CSVDQGSYGYTF.

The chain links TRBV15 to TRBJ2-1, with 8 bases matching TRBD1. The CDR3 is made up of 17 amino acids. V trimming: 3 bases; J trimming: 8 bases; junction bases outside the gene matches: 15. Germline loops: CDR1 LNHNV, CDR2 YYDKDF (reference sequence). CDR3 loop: CATSRTGETPSRDEQFF. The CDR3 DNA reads TGTGCCACCAGCAGGACAGGGGAAACTCCCTCTAGGGATGAGCAGTTCTTC.

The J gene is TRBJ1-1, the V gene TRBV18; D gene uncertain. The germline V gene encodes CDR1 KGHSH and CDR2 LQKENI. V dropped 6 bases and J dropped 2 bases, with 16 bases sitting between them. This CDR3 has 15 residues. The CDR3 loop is CASSQTRQENTEAFF. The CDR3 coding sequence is TGTGCCAGCTCTCAAACCCGGCAGGAAAACACTGAAGCTTTCTTT.